These T cell receptor beta chains were read from a single sample in a study of T cells in Graves' hyperthyroidism and ophthalmopathy. TCRdb recomputed calls from the multiplex PCR reads with MiXCR, one row per CDR3 protein. The data contain over 150,000 distinct CDR3 sequences, around 17% of them singletons. Sequencing used blood. Receptors were obtained from a woman aged 50 to 65 with Graves' hyperthyroidism. CDR3s include the opening cysteine and the closing phenylalanine or tryptophan. Each record gives: V gene, clone size, D gene, J gene, CDR3 protein, CDR3 DNA. D genes are given only for firm matches. Clone size is stated in some rows and not others, as once, few, many or a class when expanded.

v_call: TRBV28
clone_size: many
d_call: TRBD1
j_call: TRBJ2-3
cdr3_aa: CASSRMRRDRGTDTQYF
cdr3_nt: TGTGCCAGCAGCCGCATGCGCCGGGACAGGGGGACAGATACGCAGTATTTT

v_call: TRBV20-1
clone_size: many
d_call: NA
j_call: TRBJ2-3
cdr3_aa: CSATRLPRGVGVGTQYF
cdr3_nt: TGCAGTGCAACAAGACTACCCAGGGGGGTCGGGGTTGGTACGCAGTATTTT

v_call: TRBV24-1
clone_size: NA
d_call: TRBD2
j_call: TRBJ2-5
cdr3_aa: CATSETSGLAKTQYF
cdr3_nt: TGTGCCACCAGTGAAACTAGCGGACTGGCGAAGACCCAGTACTTC

v_call: TRBV7-8
clone_size: many
d_call: TRBD1
j_call: TRBJ1-1
cdr3_aa: CASSLVGTANTEAFF
cdr3_nt: TGTGCCAGCAGCTTAGTTGGGACAGCAAACACTGAAGCTTTCTTT

v_call: TRBV7-2
clone_size: many
d_call: NA
j_call: TRBJ2-5
cdr3_aa: CASTNRETQYF
cdr3_nt: TGTGCCAGCACCAACAGGGAGACCCAGTACTTC

v_call: TRBV11-2
clone_size: few
d_call: TRBD2
j_call: TRBJ2-1
cdr3_aa: CASSLVTSGRSPYNEQFF
cdr3_nt: TGTGCCAGCAGCTTGGTGACTAGCGGGAGGAGTCCCTACAATGAGCAGTTCTTC

v_call: TRBV6-5
clone_size: NA
d_call: NA
j_call: TRBJ1-4
cdr3_aa: CASSFRNPEKLFF
cdr3_nt: TGTGCCAGCAGTTTCAGGAACCCTGAAAAACTGTTTTTT

v_call: TRBV29-1
clone_size: few
d_call: NA
j_call: TRBJ2-2
cdr3_aa: CSVEVFKLGPNTGELFF
cdr3_nt: TGCAGCGTTGAAGTCTTCAAGCTGGGTCCCAACACCGGGGAGCTGTTTTTT

v_call: TRBV29-1
clone_size: few
d_call: NA
j_call: TRBJ2-3
cdr3_aa: CSVERDTQYF
cdr3_nt: TGCAGCGTTGAGAGAGATACGCAGTATTTT

v_call: TRBV12-3/TRBV12-4
clone_size: many
d_call: TRBD2
j_call: TRBJ2-3
cdr3_aa: CASSFSAAGGDTQYF
cdr3_nt: TGTGCCAGCAGTTTTAGTGCGGCGGGAGGAGATACGCAGTATTTT

v_call: TRBV11-2
clone_size: NA
d_call: TRBD2
j_call: TRBJ2-7
cdr3_aa: CASSTTLRLAGTEQYF
cdr3_nt: TGTGCCAGCAGCACTACACTTCGACTAGCGGGAACCGAGCAGTACTTC

v_call: TRBV4-1
clone_size: few
d_call: NA
j_call: TRBJ1-2
cdr3_aa: CASSQDTGSYGYTF
cdr3_nt: TGCGCCAGCAGCCAAGATACAGGGAGCTATGGCTACACCTTC

v_call: TRBV29-1
clone_size: once
d_call: NA
j_call: TRBJ2-2
cdr3_aa: CSVVQHTGELFF
cdr3_nt: TGCAGCGTCGTACAGCACACCGGGGAGCTGTTTTTT

v_call: TRBV6-1
clone_size: NA
d_call: TRBD1
j_call: TRBJ1-2
cdr3_aa: CASSETGNGYTF
cdr3_nt: TGTGCCAGCAGTGAGACAGGGAATGGCTACACCTTC

v_call: TRBV12-3/TRBV12-4
clone_size: many
d_call: TRBD2
j_call: TRBJ2-7
cdr3_aa: CASSPKREGYEQYF
cdr3_nt: TGTGCCAGCAGTCCCAAGCGGGAGGGCTACGAGCAGTACTTC

v_call: TRBV18
clone_size: many
d_call: TRBD1
j_call: TRBJ2-7
cdr3_aa: CASSPGTATAYEQYF
cdr3_nt: TGTGCCAGCTCACCCGGGACAGCGACCGCCTACGAGCAGTACTTC

v_call: TRBV20-1
clone_size: few
d_call: NA
j_call: TRBJ2-2
cdr3_aa: CSARDTGTGELFF
cdr3_nt: TGCAGTGCTAGAGATACTGGCACCGGGGAGCTGTTTTTT

v_call: TRBV2
clone_size: many
d_call: TRBD2
j_call: TRBJ2-7
cdr3_aa: CASSDAGGWEQYF
cdr3_nt: TGTGCCAGCAGTGATGCGGGAGGTTGGGAGCAGTACTTC

v_call: TRBV3-1
clone_size: many
d_call: TRBD1
j_call: TRBJ1-4
cdr3_aa: CASSQRTGQVEKLFF
cdr3_nt: TGTGCCAGCAGCCAGAGGACAGGGCAGGTGGAAAAACTGTTTTTT

v_call: TRBV29-1
clone_size: NA
d_call: NA
j_call: TRBJ1-1
cdr3_aa: CSVSVRDTEAFF
cdr3_nt: TGCAGCGTCTCTGTGAGGGACACTGAAGCTTTCTTT